This T cell receptor (beta chain) was obtained from a study of sequential checkpoint blockade in melanoma. Study information: Both treatment sequences were followed by maintenance nivolumab.

This clone has a single count. Indicated treatment: randomized to nivolumab then ipilimumab (arm A) or the reverse (arm B). None of the patients previously received DNA-damaging chemotherapy. Sorted cells were live CD3+CD8+, lacking CD19 and CD56, from PBMCs. The data were produced by immunoSEQ multiplex PCR, yet TCRdb's version contains in-frame clones alone and is incomplete. The table has approximately 31,000 clones, approximately 86% seen once. This receptor was obtained from a human donor with melanoma. Material: CD8+ T cells sorted from blood (inferred from file names), obtained from a patient given nivolumab and ipilimumab in sequence.

CDR3 residues: CASSVATGGFYNEQFF. The CDR3, as DNA: TGTGCCAGCAGCGTAGCTACGGGGGGCTTCTACAATGAGCAGTTCTTC. The chain links TRBV9 to TRBJ2-1; possible D gene TRBD2, 7 bases. The germline CDR1 and CDR2 sequences are SGDLS and YYNGEE. The CDR3 extends over 16 amino acids. With 0 bases removed from V and 3 bases from J, the gap between germline ends came to 13 bases.